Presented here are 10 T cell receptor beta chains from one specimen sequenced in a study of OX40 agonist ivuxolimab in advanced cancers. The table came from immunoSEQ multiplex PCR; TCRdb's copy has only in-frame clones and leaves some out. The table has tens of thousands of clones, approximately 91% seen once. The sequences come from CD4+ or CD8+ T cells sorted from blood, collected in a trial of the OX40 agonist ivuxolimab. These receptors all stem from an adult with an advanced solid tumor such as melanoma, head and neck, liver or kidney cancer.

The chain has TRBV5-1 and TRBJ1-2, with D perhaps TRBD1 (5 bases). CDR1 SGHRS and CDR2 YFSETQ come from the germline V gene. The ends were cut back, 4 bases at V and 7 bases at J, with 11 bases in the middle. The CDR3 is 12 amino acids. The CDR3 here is CASSQSRAGYTF. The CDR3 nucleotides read TGCGCCAGCAGCCAAAGCAGGGCTGGCTACACCTTC.

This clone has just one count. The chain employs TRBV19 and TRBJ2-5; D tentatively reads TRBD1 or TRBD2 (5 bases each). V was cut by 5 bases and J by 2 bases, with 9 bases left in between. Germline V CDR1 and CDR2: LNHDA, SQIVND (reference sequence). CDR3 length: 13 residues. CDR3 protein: CASSVGRQETQYF. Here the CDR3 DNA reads TGTGCCAGTAGTGTGGGACGACAAGAGACCCAGTACTTC. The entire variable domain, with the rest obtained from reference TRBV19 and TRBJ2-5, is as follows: DGGITQSPKYLFRKEGQNVTLSCEQNLNHDAMYWYRQDPGQGLRLIYYSQIVNDFQKGDIAEGYSVSREKKESFPLTVTSAQKNPTAFYLCASSVGRQETQYFGPGTRLLVL.

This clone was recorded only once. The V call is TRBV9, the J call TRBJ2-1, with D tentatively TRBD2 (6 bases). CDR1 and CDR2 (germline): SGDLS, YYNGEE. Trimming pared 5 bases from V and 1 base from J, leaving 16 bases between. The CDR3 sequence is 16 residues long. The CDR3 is CASSVGGAGSYNEQFF. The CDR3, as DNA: TGTGCCAGCAGTGTTGGAGGGGCGGGGTCCTACAATGAGCAGTTCTTC.

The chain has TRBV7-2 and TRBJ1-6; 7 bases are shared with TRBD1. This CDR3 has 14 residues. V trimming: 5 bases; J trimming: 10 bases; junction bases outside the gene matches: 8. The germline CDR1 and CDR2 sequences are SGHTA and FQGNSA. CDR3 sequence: CASSTRQGSSPLHF. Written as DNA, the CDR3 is TGTGCCAGCAGCACCAGACAGGGCAGCTCACCCCTCCACTTT. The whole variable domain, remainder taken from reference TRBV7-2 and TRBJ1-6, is GAGVSQSPSNKVTEKGKDVELRCDPISGHTALYWYRQSLGQGLEFLIYFQGNSAPDKSGLPSDRFSAERTGGSVSTLTIQRTQQEDSAVYLCASSTRQGSSPLHFGNGTRLTVT.

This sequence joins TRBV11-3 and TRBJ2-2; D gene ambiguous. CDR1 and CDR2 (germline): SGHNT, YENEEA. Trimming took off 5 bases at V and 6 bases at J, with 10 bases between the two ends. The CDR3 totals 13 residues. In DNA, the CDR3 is TGTGCCAGCAGCCGTGAGGCAGCCGGGGAGCTGTTTTTT. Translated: CASSREAAGELFF. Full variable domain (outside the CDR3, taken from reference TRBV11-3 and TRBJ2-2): EAGVVQSPRYKIIEKKQPVAFWCNPISGHNTLYWYLQNLGQGPELLIRYENEEAVDDSQLPKDRFSAERLKGVDSTLKIQPAELGDSAVYLCASSREAAGELFFGEGSRLTVL.

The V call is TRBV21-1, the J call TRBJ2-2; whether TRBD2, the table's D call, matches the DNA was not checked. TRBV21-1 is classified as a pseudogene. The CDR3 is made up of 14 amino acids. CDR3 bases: TGTGCCAGCAGCACGAGCCCTGATAGCGGGGAGCTGTTTTTT. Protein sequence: CASSTSPDSGELFF.

Here the CDR3 DNA reads TGTGCCAGCAGCCCCGAGGGGGCCAAAAACATTCAGTACTTC. This translates into CASSPEGAKNIQYF. The V and J genes are TRBV7-9 and TRBJ2-4; D tentatively fits TRBD1 or TRBD2 (5 bases each). Trimming took off 5 bases at V and 1 base at J, with 9 bases between the two ends. The CDR3 runs to 14 residues. CDR1 is SEHNR and CDR2 is FQNEAQ in the germline V gene (reference sequence).

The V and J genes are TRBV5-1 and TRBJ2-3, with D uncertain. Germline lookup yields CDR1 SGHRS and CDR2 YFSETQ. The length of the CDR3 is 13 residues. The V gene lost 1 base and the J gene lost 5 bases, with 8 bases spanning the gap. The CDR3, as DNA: TGCGCCAGCAGCTTGTTAGGGATAGATACGCAGTATTTT. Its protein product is CASSLLGIDTQYF.

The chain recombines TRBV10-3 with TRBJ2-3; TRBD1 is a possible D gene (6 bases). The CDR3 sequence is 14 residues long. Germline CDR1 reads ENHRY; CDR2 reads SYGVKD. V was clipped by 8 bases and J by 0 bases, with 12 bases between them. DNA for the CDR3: TGTGCCATCCGACAGGTAACTAGCACAGATACGCAGTATTTT. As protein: CAIRQVTSTDTQYF.

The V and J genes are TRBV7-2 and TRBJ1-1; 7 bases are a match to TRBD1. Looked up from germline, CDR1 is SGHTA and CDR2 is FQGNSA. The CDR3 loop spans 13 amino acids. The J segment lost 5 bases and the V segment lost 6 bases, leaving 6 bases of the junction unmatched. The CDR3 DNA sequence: TGTGCCAGCAGACAGGGGATGGGAACTGAAGCTTTCTTT. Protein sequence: CASRQGMGTEAFF.